This TCR beta chain was sequenced during a study of regulatory T cells in long-lasting Graves disease. General study findings and limits: Gene preferences differed: TRBV28, TRBJ1-2, TRBJ2-5 in persistent cases. Lower TCR diversity was seen in persistent Graves' patients than in newly diagnosed ones.

This clonotype was found many times. Its antigen is currently unknown. Per the germline V gene, CDR1 is SGHRS and CDR2 is YFSETQ. The CDR3 extends over 16 amino acids. V lost 4 bases and J 0 bases, leaving 17 bases between the germline ends. Time point in this sample: newly diagnosed GD, antithyroid drugs for less than 3 months. The TCR library was made from RNA that had been extracted from PBMCs in TRIzol. HTBI primers from iRepertoire and Arm-PCR of CDR3 regions yielded the TCR beta libraries. One entry per CDR3 protein results from TCRdb running MiXCR on the multiplex PCR reads. The table has 600,000 to 650,000 distinct CDR3 sequences, 15% to 20% seen once; the top ten hold 18%. The sample was also linked to a second study, of T cells in Graves' hyperthyroidism and ophthalmopathy. From that second work: Stability of Graves' hyperthyroidism was defined as absent ophthalmopathy progression within 18 months. The study used the HTBI primer set for a first-round RT-PCR of the TCR CDR3.

The chain joins TRBV5-1 to TRBJ2-7; a weak D match, TRBD2 (5 bases). The starting material was peripheral blood mononuclear cells (PBMCs), obtained at new diagnosis, from a patient treated with antithyroid drugs. This clonotype was sampled from a young woman with Graves disease. The CDR3 protein is CASSARVGPNSYEQYF. The CDR3 region has the DNA TGCGCCAGCAGCGCGCGGGTCGGACCGAACTCCTACGAGCAGTACTTC.